Included here is one TCR beta chain sequence, with context. This clone appeared a few times. The target of this receptor is not known. There are no base qualities to consult, and no much larger clone falls within one base. These data are taken from a study of blood T cell repertoires in COVID-19 (dated by TCRdb to the early 2020s). As for the study more broadly: Samples from collaborators originated in the United States, Italy and Spain and spanned both the acute and convalescent phases of COVID-19. The prospective study material was composed of cDNA or gDNA derived from T cells, B-cell-depleted T cells, or PBMCs. Nearly every sample came with metadata listing a de-identified subject ID, COVID-19 status, age in years and sex. HLA class I and class II types, where available, came from metadata supplied by the sample provider rather than from assay-based typing. The samples were drawn from the first 160 participants of the ongoing ImmuneRACE study and from 1,200 or so subjects provided by 6 global collaborators. The repertoires were made available in a free public database intended to serve as a resource for research on the immune response to SARS-CoV-2. The dataset comprised deeply sampled blood TCRbeta repertoires from subjects exposed to, actively infected with, or recovered from COVID-19.

The immunoSEQ Assay, a bias-controlled multiplex PCR, was used to amplify TCRbeta CDR3 regions from genomic DNA. Concerning the study's data processing: Within the assay, amplification of reference gene primers was used to estimate how many nucleated cells each sample contained. To quantify the absolute abundance of each unique TCRbeta CDR3 rearrangement, sequence reads were collapsed and filtered. For each sample, productive Simpson clonality was calculated as the square root of Simpson's diversity index across productive rearrangements. TCRdb re-hosts the immuneACCESS table, in-frame sequences only. Its copies lack some clones; in the studies checked, an unresolved V gene accounts for under half of them, and the cause for the rest is not known. V and J calls and clone size are given by that table; D and trimming were obtained from the DNA. Present in this sample are approximately 160,000 clones, approximately 84% of which were seen just once. The ten largest clones represent 7% of the sample.

General conclusions and limits of the study: The quantity of clinical and demographic metadata differed by source and by participant and was supplied without curation.

CDR1 SGHNT and CDR2 YYREEE were looked up in the germline V gene (reference sequence). From its cysteine to its phenylalanine, the CDR3 spans 15 amino acids. CDR3 DNA only is kept here, 45 bases in frame from base 1. Trimming leaves V shorter by 2 bases and J shorter by 2 bases, with the junction holding 6 bases beyond the gene matches. Enrolling through a virtual design, the prospective study's participants ranged in age from roughly 18 to 89 years and lived across roughly 23 United States geographic areas. In the prospective study, cohorts were assigned on the basis of participant-reported clinical history obtained from a screening survey and a study questionnaire. For ImmuneRACE Cohort 3, a participant was defined as recovered based on two consecutive negative NP/OP PCR tests, clearance by a healthcare professional, or resolution of symptoms. Each participant in the prospective study had whole blood, serum and a nasopharyngeal or oropharyngeal swab collected by mobile phlebotomists. Prospective study participants could optionally give additional blood draws and questionnaires over an approximately 2-month period. Prospective study blood samples were shipped either frozen or at room temperature before DNA extraction.

The chain links TRBV5-4 with TRBJ1-1; 7 central bases correspond to TRBD1. The sequence was obtained from a woman aged 45 to 65 who had recovered from COVID-19. The sequenced sample was PBMCs or T cells enriched from blood (not recorded which). This receptor carries the CDR3 CASSFRDRANTEAFF. The DNA reads as follows: TGTGCCAGCAGCTTCCGGGACAGAGCAAACACTGAAGCTTTCTTT.